This entry is about one T cell receptor (beta chain). These data are taken from a study of blood T cell repertoires in COVID-19. Clones were sequenced by immunoSEQ multiplex PCR, and TCRdb holds only the in-frame ones, with some missing. This table holds over 150,000 clones, roughly 71% found once. The receptor's source is an elderly woman with acute or convalescent COVID-19. Sequencing used peripheral blood.

DNA for the CDR3: TGTGCCAGCAGTGAATCCAAGACCCAGTACTTC. It specifies CASSESKTQYF. The chain has TRBV25-1 and TRBJ2-5; D remains unclear. The germline V and J ends were trimmed by 1 base and 6 bases, with 3 bases remaining between them. CDR1 and CDR2 from the germline V gene are MGHDK and SYGVNS. CDR3 size: 11 residues.